One and the same sample provided the 5 T cell receptor beta chains below, sequenced in a study of graft-versus-host responses after intestinal transplantation. The protocol was immunoSEQ multiplex PCR, while the TCRdb copy is restricted to in-frame clones and leaves out a portion. The repertoire holds roughly 120,000 clones, with 90% to 95% as singletons. Their recognized antigens are unknown. The sample in question was unstimulated CD8+ T cells sorted from spleen or lymph node cells, obtained before transplant. The receptors were gathered from a human donor who was the organ donor for an intestinal transplant.

In its sample, this clone was seen once. The chain combines TRBV7-8 with TRBJ2-7, with TRBD1 matching 8 bases. The junction had 3 bases not matched to a gene; V was cut back by 5 bases and J by 0 bases. The CDR3 runs to 14 residues. The germline V gene has CDR1 SGHVS and CDR2 FQNEAQ. The CDR3 DNA follows: TGTGCCAGCAGCCTGACAGGGGTCTCCTACGAGCAGTACTTC. Its protein is CASSLTGVSYEQYF. The full variable domain, in which reference TRBV7-8 and TRBJ2-7 provide the parts outside the CDR3, is GAGVSQSPRYKVAKRGQDVALRCDPISGHVSLFWYQQALGQGPEFLTYFQNEAQLDKSGLPSDRFFAERPEGSVSTLKIQRTQQEDSAVYLCASSLTGVSYEQYFGPGTRLTVT.

This clone was counted between two and nine times. The chain is built from TRBV28 and TRBJ2-5, with 7 bases lining up with TRBD1. The CDR3 has 17 residues. V trimming: 3 bases; J trimming: 2 bases; junction bases outside the gene matches: 12. Germline CDR1 is MDHEN and CDR2 is SYDVKM. CDR3 nucleotides: TGTGCCAGCAGTTTCCCTAGGACCGGGACAGATCAAGAGACCCAGTACTTC. Protein product: CASSFPRTGTDQETQYF.

The chain carries TRBV6-1 and TRBJ2-7, with D uncertain. The germline V and J ends were trimmed by 7 bases and 4 bases, with 5 bases remaining between them. CDR1 is MNHNS, CDR2 SASEGT, per germline. The CDR3 length is 10 residues. For the CDR3, the DNA is TGTGCCAGCAACGAATACGAGCAGTACTTC. Protein sequence: CASNEYEQYF.

The chain carries TRBV27 and TRBJ2-7, with TRBD2 matching over 7 bases. The CDR3 loop spans 15 amino acids. The V and J ends lost 5 bases and 7 bases, in that order; junction bases with no gene match: 14. CDR1 is MNHEY and CDR2 is SMNVEV in the germline V gene (reference sequence). The CDR3 is CASSLSGGRAWEQYF. The CDR3 bases are TGTGCCAGCAGTCTCAGTGGGGGGAGGGCCTGGGAGCAGTACTTC.

In DNA, the CDR3 is TGTGCCAGCACCTCGACAGGGGCTGGAAACACCATATATTTT. This gives the protein CASTSTGAGNTIYF. The J gene is TRBJ1-3, the V gene TRBV6-5; 8 nucleotides match TRBD1. J was trimmed by 2 bases and V by 7 bases; bases with no gene match: 4. CDR1 and CDR2 (germline): MNHEY, SVGAGI. The CDR3 is made up of 14 amino acids.